Following are 15 T cell receptor beta chains from one sample sequenced in a study of blood T cell repertoires in COVID-19. The protocol was immunoSEQ multiplex PCR, while the TCRdb copy is restricted to in-frame clones and leaves out a portion. The sample yields under 50,000 clones, roughly 84% seen once. Material for sequencing was peripheral blood. The receptors originated from a woman between 70 and 85 years old with acute or convalescent COVID-19.

The sample holds a few counts of this clone. V usage is TRBV5-1 and J usage is TRBJ2-2, with 7 bases lining up with TRBD2. The CDR3 spans 17 residues. CDR1 SGHRS and CDR2 YFSETQ come from the germline V gene. Trimming cost V 10 bases and J 4 bases; bases outside gene matches: 19. CDR3 sequence reads: CALHLGRRDRGTGELFF. The CDR3 DNA reads as TGCGCCCTTCATCTCGGGAGGCGGGATCGGGGCACCGGGGAGCTGTTTTTT.

The chain uses TRBV27 and TRBJ2-1, with TRBD1 identical over 12 bases. This CDR3 comprises 15 residues. J gave up 8 bases and V 5 bases, and 7 bases lay outside the gene matches. Germline V gives CDR1 MNHEY, CDR2 SMNVEV (reference sequence). CDR3 in amino acids: CASSNPGQGAYEQFF. The CDR3 DNA reads as TGTGCCAGCAGTAACCCGGGACAGGGGGCTTATGAGCAGTTCTTC.

This clone was recorded only once. The chain couples TRBV21-1 to TRBJ2-7; the D call TRBD2 from the table was never checked on the DNA. TRBV21-1 is a documented pseudogene. CDR3 length: 9 residues. The CDR3 loop reads CARAYEQYF. CDR3 nucleotides: TGTGCCCGGGCCTACGAGCAGTACTTC.

This clone was observed a few times. J is TRBJ2-1 and V is TRBV10-2, with 13 positions matching TRBD2. The CDR3 length is 15 residues. In germline, CDR1 is WSHSY, CDR2 SAAADI. Losses at the gene ends were 3 bases for V and 9 bases for J; bases not matched to a gene: 5. This chain's CDR3 is CASSELAGGPGEQFF. As DNA, the CDR3 is TGCGCCAGCAGTGAACTAGCGGGAGGGCCTGGTGAGCAGTTCTTC.

The genes are TRBV29-1 and TRBJ2-5; tentatively, D is TRBD2 (6 bases). Germline values: CDR1 SQVTM, CDR2 ANQGSEA. V was pared by 1 base and J by 5 bases, with 11 bases between. CDR3 length: 13 residues. CDR3 bases: TGCAGCGTTGAAGTAGCGGTCGGGGAGACCCAGTACTTC. This translates into CSVEVAVGETQYF.

CDR3 DNA: TGTGCCAGCAGCATAGCGGGGCTCAGCACAGATACGCAGTATTTT. Translated, it gives CASSIAGLSTDTQYF. This chain uses TRBV6-2 or TRBV6-3 with TRBJ2-3; 8 bases fit TRBD2. This CDR3 is 15 amino acids long. The germline V gene has CDR1 MNHEY and CDR2 SVGEGT. V lost 6 bases to trimming and J lost 0 bases; unmatched junction nucleotides: 5.

This chain connects TRBV7-3 to TRBJ2-3, with 9 bases fitting TRBD1. The CDR3 runs to 16 residues. V lost 1 base and J lost 4; bases outside the gene matches: 6. Germline CDR1 SGHTA, CDR2 FQGTGA. As DNA, the CDR3 is TGTGCCAGCAGCTTAATTGGGACAGGGTTTTCAGATACGCAGTATTTT. This encodes CASSLIGTGFSDTQYF.

V usage is TRBV13 and J usage is TRBJ1-2; 10 bases align to TRBD1. The ends lost 3 bases at V and 4 bases at J; junction bases unmatched: 5. Germline assignment: CDR1 PRHDT and CDR2 FYEKMQ (reference sequence). This CDR3 contains 15 residues. The DNA of the CDR3 is TGTGCCAGCAGCTTGGGACAGGGGTCTACCTATGGCTACACCTTC. It is translated as CASSLGQGSTYGYTF. The full variable domain, rest sourced from reference TRBV13 and TRBJ1-2, is AAGVIQSPRHLIKEKRETATLKCYPIPRHDTVYWYQQGPGQDPQFLISFYEKMQSDKGSIPDRFSAQQFSDYHSELNMSSLELGDSALYFCASSLGQGSTYGYTFGSGTRLTVV.

The rearrangement joins TRBV11-2 to TRBJ2-1, with D possibly matching TRBD2 (6 bases). This CDR3 region has 13 residues. Germline lookup yields CDR1 SGHAT and CDR2 FQNNGV. The V end lost 0 bases, the J end lost 10 bases, and 10 bases lay between the germline ends. CDR3 loop: CASSLDTRGEQFF. CDR3 DNA: TGTGCCAGCAGCTTAGATACCCGGGGGGAGCAGTTCTTC.

The gene calls are TRBV7-8 and TRBJ2-3; D is unclear. Germline CDR1 is SGHVS and CDR2 is FQNEAQ. Deletions cut 2 bases from V and 4 bases from J, with 10 bases between. The CDR3 contains 14 residues. CDR3 sequence (DNA): TGTGCCAGCAGCTTACAGCTGGCGGCAGATACGCAGTATTTT. It is translated as CASSLQLAADTQYF. Based on the CDR3 plus reference TRBV7-8 and TRBJ2-3, the full variable domain is GAGVSQSPRYKVAKRGQDVALRCDPISGHVSLFWYQQALGQGPEFLTYFQNEAQLDKSGLPSDRFFAERPEGSVSTLKIQRTQQEDSAVYLCASSLQLAADTQYFGPGTRLTVL.

The rearrangement links TRBV7-9 to TRBJ2-7; D is possibly TRBD1 (5 bases). CDR3 length: 14 amino acids. V lost 7 bases and J lost 5, with 18 bases in between. Germline assignment: CDR1 SEHNR and CDR2 FQNEAQ (reference sequence). CDR3 sequence reads: CASTLGQGPHEQYF. CDR3 nucleotide sequence: TGTGCCAGCACCCTAGGGCAGGGCCCGCACGAGCAGTACTTC.

The genes are TRBV6-5 and TRBJ2-7; 7 positions agree with TRBD1. The germline gives CDR1 MNHEY, CDR2 SVGAGI. CDR3 length equals 15 residues. The V segment lost 7 bases and the J segment 2 bases; nucleotides outside the gene matches: 11. CDR3 amino acids: CASKDRQGGPYEQYF. CDR3 in DNA: TGTGCCAGCAAAGACCGACAGGGTGGCCCCTACGAGCAGTACTTC.

This sequence joins TRBV12-3 or TRBV12-4 and TRBJ1-1; tentative D call: TRBD1 (5 bases). Trimming shortened V by 6 bases and J by 10 bases, and 18 bases separated the two germline ends. The CDR3 spans 13 residues. The CDR3 region is CASRSRSWGRAFF. CDR3 DNA: TGTGCCAGCAGGTCCCGGAGTTGGGGCCGAGCTTTCTTT.

The chain links TRBV6-6 to TRBJ1-2; no reliable D call. Germline values: CDR1 MNHNY, CDR2 SVGAGI (reference sequence). The CDR3 runs 13 residues. V shed 2 bases and J shed 8 bases, with 12 bases lying between them. DNA of the CDR3: TGTGCCAGCAGTTACCCCGACTCGGGGGGCTACACCTTC. It encodes CASSYPDSGGYTF.

V is TRBV28 and J is TRBJ2-7, with D perhaps matching TRBD1 (5 bases). V was cut by 4 bases and J by 0 bases, with 13 bases left in between. CDR1 and CDR2 from the germline V gene are MDHEN and SYDVKM. This CDR3 region has 15 residues. In nucleotides, the CDR3 is TGTGCCAGCAGTTCCCGGACACGGAGCTCCTACGAGCAGTACTTC. This gives the protein CASSSRTRSSYEQYF.